The sequence of this T cell receptor beta chain was determined in a study of cytomegalovirus exposure and HLA in healthy donors. About the study: Previous work identified roughly 120 million unique TCR beta sequences from some 170 million T cells.

PCR used 60 Vbeta primers and 13 Jbeta primers. In the original processing: Roughly 73 million unique TCR beta chains, roughly 11 million of them shared, were counted by a later analysis. The repertoire was sequenced with immunoSEQ multiplex PCR; TCRdb's copy has only in-frame clones and lacks some. The V and J calls and clone size were taken over from that table, and D and trimming were inferred from the DNA. The sample holds approximately 100,000 clones; more than 75% are singletons and the top ten take 3% to 4%. V was pared by 0 bases and J by 7 bases, with 15 bases between. Per the germline V gene, CDR1 is MNHNS and CDR2 is SASEGT. This CDR3 contains 16 residues.

The chain couples TRBV6-1 to TRBJ1-4; possibly TRBD1 for D (5 bases). The specimen was PBMCs. This clonotype originated in a woman aged 50 to 60 in good health and CMV-seropositive. The CDR3 DNA is TGTGCCAGCAGTGAAGCGATAGGGCAGGGCGGTGAAAAACTGTTTTTT. Translated, it gives CASSEAIGQGGEKLFF.